Listed below are T cell receptor beta chains from one sample, sequenced in a study of control samples from healthy donors and cancer patients. The repertoire was sequenced with immunoSEQ multiplex PCR; TCRdb's copy has only in-frame clones and lacks some. Of approximately 76,000 clones in the sample, around 84% were seen once. The sample was PBMCs. The origin of the receptors is a man in his 60s with head and neck cancer. The CDR3 runs from the conserved cysteine through the conserved F or W. The order of the fields is CDR3 DNA, CDR3 protein, J gene, clone size, V gene, D gene. A D gene is named only where the DNA matches it firmly. Size values are once, few and many counts, or a class for expanded clones, and some rows have none.

CDR3 DNA: TGTGCCAGCAGCTTATCCGTAGAGAGTGAAAAACTGTTTTTT; CDR3 protein: CASSLSVESEKLFF; J gene: TRBJ1-4; clone size: NA; V gene: TRBV7-8; D gene: NA
CDR3 DNA: TGTGCCAGTTCTGACAGGGGGCCTGAAGCTTTCTTT; CDR3 protein: CASSDRGPEAFF; J gene: TRBJ1-1; clone size: NA; V gene: TRBV19; D gene: TRBD1
CDR3 DNA: TGTGCCACCAGCTTACTTGGGGGGGGGTACGAGCAGTACTTC; CDR3 protein: CATSLLGGGYEQYF; J gene: TRBJ2-7; clone size: NA; V gene: TRBV15; D gene: TRBD2
CDR3 DNA: TGTGCCTGGAGTGTACTGGGACAGGGGCTAAGAAACACCATATATTTT; CDR3 protein: CAWSVLGQGLRNTIYF; J gene: TRBJ1-3; clone size: NA; V gene: TRBV30; D gene: TRBD1
CDR3 DNA: TGTGCCAGTAGTATAGTTGGGCAGGGACCCCACGGGGAGCTGTTTTTT; CDR3 protein: CASSIVGQGPHGELFF; J gene: TRBJ2-2; clone size: NA; V gene: TRBV19; D gene: NA
CDR3 DNA: TGTGCCAGCAGCCGGGACAGGGAATCACATACGCAGTATTTT; CDR3 protein: CASSRDRESHTQYF; J gene: TRBJ2-3; clone size: NA; V gene: TRBV6-5; D gene: TRBD1
CDR3 DNA: TGCGCCAGCAGCCAACCCCTTTTGAACAGGGGGCGAAGGGAGACCCAGTACTTC; CDR3 protein: CASSQPLLNRGRRETQYF; J gene: TRBJ2-5; clone size: NA; V gene: TRBV4-1; D gene: TRBD1
CDR3 DNA: TGTGCCACCAGCAGAGACCGATCGGGCACCTATAATTCACCCCTCCACTTT; CDR3 protein: CATSRDRSGTYNSPLHF; J gene: TRBJ1-6; clone size: few; V gene: TRBV15; D gene: NA
CDR3 DNA: TGCGCCAGCAGCCAAGAAGGCGACTATGGCTACACCTTC; CDR3 protein: CASSQEGDYGYTF; J gene: TRBJ1-2; clone size: NA; V gene: TRBV4-1; D gene: NA
CDR3 DNA: TGCGCCAGCAGCCAAGTTGGTAGCGGGAGCTACAATGAGCAGTTCTTC; CDR3 protein: CASSQVGSGSYNEQFF; J gene: TRBJ2-1; clone size: few; V gene: TRBV4-1; D gene: TRBD2
CDR3 DNA: TGTGCCAGCAGTTCCCGGGTCGGCATTCAGTACTTC; CDR3 protein: CASSSRVGIQYF; J gene: TRBJ2-4; clone size: NA; V gene: TRBV28; D gene: NA
CDR3 DNA: TGTGCCAGTAGTACGAGGGTAGGTGGTCAGCCCCAGCATTTT; CDR3 protein: CASSTRVGGQPQHF; J gene: TRBJ1-5; clone size: NA; V gene: TRBV19; D gene: NA
CDR3 DNA: TGTGCCAGCAGCAGGACCGGGACGCCTGCTTCTGGAAACACCATATATTTT; CDR3 protein: CASSRTGTPASGNTIYF; J gene: TRBJ1-3; clone size: NA; V gene: TRBV5-5; D gene: NA
CDR3 DNA: TGTGCCAGTAGTATTCTGGGAGGACAAGAGACCCAGTACTTC; CDR3 protein: CASSILGGQETQYF; J gene: TRBJ2-5; clone size: few; V gene: TRBV19; D gene: NA
CDR3 DNA: TGTGCCAGCAGCGCGCGATCAGCTGCCGAGCAGTACTTC; CDR3 protein: CASSARSAAEQYF; J gene: TRBJ2-7; clone size: once; V gene: TRBV3-1/TRBV3-2; D gene: NA
CDR3 DNA: TGCGCCAGCAGCTTGGACCGAGGACTAGCGGGAGTAGTGGAGGGCACAGATACGCAGTATTTT; CDR3 protein: CASSLDRGLAGVVEGTDTQYF; J gene: TRBJ2-3; clone size: NA; V gene: TRBV5-1; D gene: TRBD2
CDR3 DNA: TGTGCCACCAGTGATTCCGGGACAGGGTTTGGTTACGAGCAGTACTTC; CDR3 protein: CATSDSGTGFGYEQYF; J gene: TRBJ2-7; clone size: NA; V gene: TRBV24-1; D gene: TRBD1
CDR3 DNA: TGTGCCAGCAGGGGACTAGCGGACACAGATACGCAGTATTTT; CDR3 protein: CASRGLADTDTQYF; J gene: TRBJ2-3; clone size: few; V gene: TRBV28; D gene: TRBD2
CDR3 DNA: TGTGCCAGCTCTCTCACCCAAGGAAGGGGAGAGACCCAGTACTTC; CDR3 protein: CASSLTQGRGETQYF; J gene: TRBJ2-5; clone size: NA; V gene: TRBV18; D gene: NA
CDR3 DNA: TGTGCCAGCAGTGAAGAAGACATTCTGGGGTTCGTGATCACCTTC; CDR3 protein: CASSEEDILGFVITF; J gene: TRBJ1-2; clone size: NA; V gene: TRBV6-1; D gene: NA
CDR3 DNA: TGTGCCAGCAGCCAAGACCGGGACAGGGTAGTCGGGGAGCTGTTTTTT; CDR3 protein: CASSQDRDRVVGELFF; J gene: TRBJ2-2; clone size: NA; V gene: TRBV4-2; D gene: TRBD1
CDR3 DNA: TGTGCCAGCAGCCAAGGGCTATTCGGGAGAGGTGTCGATGAGCAGTTCTTC; CDR3 protein: CASSQGLFGRGVDEQFF; J gene: TRBJ2-1; clone size: NA; V gene: TRBV14; D gene: NA
CDR3 DNA: TGTGCCAGCAGCCACAACGCAGGGGCCTTACCCCTCCACTTT; CDR3 protein: CASSHNAGALPLHF; J gene: TRBJ1-6; clone size: NA; V gene: TRBV7-2; D gene: NA
CDR3 DNA: TGTGCCAGCAGCCAAGCCTGGGGTGATCAGCCCCAGCATTTT; CDR3 protein: CASSQAWGDQPQHF; J gene: TRBJ1-5; clone size: few; V gene: TRBV3-1/TRBV3-2; D gene: NA
CDR3 DNA: TGTGCCATCAGTGGGGCCCCGGGACTAGCGGGTTCCTCCTACGAGCAGTACTTC; CDR3 protein: CAISGAPGLAGSSYEQYF; J gene: TRBJ2-7; clone size: NA; V gene: TRBV10-3; D gene: TRBD2
CDR3 DNA: TGTGCCAGTACCGTTAACAGGGGTAGTCAGCCCCAGCATTTT; CDR3 protein: CASTVNRGSQPQHF; J gene: TRBJ1-5; clone size: NA; V gene: TRBV19; D gene: TRBD1